Detailed here is one T cell receptor beta chain. Its antigen is not identified. The V gene end was trimmed by 2 bases and the J gene end by 9 bases; junction bases not matched to a gene: 7. Looked up from germline, CDR1 is GTSNPN and CDR2 is SVGIG (reference sequence). This CDR3 comprises 13 residues. The data are from a study of memory CD4+ T cells and cytomegalovirus serostatus. Looking at the study overall: Healthy Belgian adult donors included several CMV-positive and some 25 CMV-negative people. Study-level findings and limits: Each of approximately 70 CMV-associated TCRbeta sequences occurred in one to five individuals.

The sort gate was single viable CD3+CD4+CD8-CD45RO+ cells for memory CD4+ T cells. Here immunoSEQ multiplex PCR was the method, and the copy in TCRdb shows in-frame clones only, minus some. The sample lists about 46,000 clones, around 74% occurring once. This sequence originates from an adult in good health and CMV-seronegative. Sequencing input: memory CD4+ T cells from blood. The chain joins TRBV30 to TRBJ2-4; TRBD2 matches at 7 bases. CDR3 DNA sequence: TGTGCCTGGAGTCGCGGACTAGGAGGCATTCAGTACTTC. Its translation is CAWSRGLGGIQYF.